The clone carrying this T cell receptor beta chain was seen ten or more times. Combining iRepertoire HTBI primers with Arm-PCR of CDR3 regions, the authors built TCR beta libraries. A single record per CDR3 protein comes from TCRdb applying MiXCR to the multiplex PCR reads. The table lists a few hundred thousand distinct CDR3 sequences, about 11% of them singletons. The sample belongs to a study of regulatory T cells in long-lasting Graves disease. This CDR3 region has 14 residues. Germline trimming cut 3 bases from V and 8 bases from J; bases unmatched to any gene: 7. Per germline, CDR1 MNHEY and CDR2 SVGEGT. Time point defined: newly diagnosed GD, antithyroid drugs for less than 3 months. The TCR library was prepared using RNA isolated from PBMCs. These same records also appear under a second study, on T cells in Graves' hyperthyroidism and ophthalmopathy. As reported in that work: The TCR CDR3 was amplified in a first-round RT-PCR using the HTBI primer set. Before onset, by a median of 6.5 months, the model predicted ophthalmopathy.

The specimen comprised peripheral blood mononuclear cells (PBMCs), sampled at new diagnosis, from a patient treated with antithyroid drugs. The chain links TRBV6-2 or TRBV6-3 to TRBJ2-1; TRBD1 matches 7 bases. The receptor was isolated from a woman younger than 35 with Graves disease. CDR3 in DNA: TGTGCCAGCAGTTATCCTCCCCAGGGGGATGAGCAGTTCTTC. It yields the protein CASSYPPQGDEQFF.